These T cell receptor beta chains were read from a single sample in a study of T cells in localized non-small cell lung cancer. The assay was immunoSEQ multiplex PCR, and TCRdb's table has in-frame clones only and misses some. The table lists about 37,000 clones, approximately 90% of them singletons. This specimen consisted of peripheral blood mononuclear cells, obtained before any cancer treatment. The receptor set was obtained from a female donor over 55 with stage II lung adenocarcinoma. CDR3s include the opening cysteine and the closing phenylalanine or tryptophan. D genes are given only for firm matches. A clone size is listed for some rows: how often the clone was seen (once, few, many), or a class if it is expanded.

d_gene	v_gene	abundance	j_gene	CDR3nt	CDR3aa
TRBD1	TRBV18	.	TRBJ2-5	TGTGCCAGCTCACCACAGGGACAGCCTTCAGAGACCCAGTACTTC	CASSPQGQPSETQYF
TRBD1	TRBV5-1	.	TRBJ2-7	TGCGCCAGCAGTGGGACAGGCCGTGGTTTCGAGCAGTACTTC	CASSGTGRGFEQYF
.	TRBV7-2	.	TRBJ1-1	TGTGCCAGCAGCTTATCCTCCGGGACATCCGACGCTGAAGCTTTCTTT	CASSLSSGTSDAEAFF
.	TRBV18	.	TRBJ1-4	TGTGCCAGCTCACCTTCTGCAACTAATGAAAAACTGTTTTTT	CASSPSATNEKLFF
.	TRBV28	.	TRBJ2-1	TGTGCCAGCAGTTCGCCCGTTGCGGGGTCCGCCTACAATGAGCAGTTCTTC	CASSSPVAGSAYNEQFF
.	TRBV18	.	TRBJ1-5	TGTGCCAGCTCACCTTCTCCGACAGGCTGGGGGAGCAATCAGCCCCAGCATTTT	CASSPSPTGWGSNQPQHF
.	TRBV7-2	.	TRBJ2-6	TGTGCCAGCAGCTCGGACTGGGACACCCCCTCTGGGGCCAACGTCCTGACTTTC	CASSSDWDTPSGANVLTF
.	TRBV5-1	.	TRBJ2-2	TGCGCCAGCAGTACCGAACAGCTCACCGGGGAGCTGTTTTTT	CASSTEQLTGELFF
.	TRBV9	.	TRBJ1-6	TGTGCCAGCAGCCAGGACATGGGAGGGGGTTCACCCCTCCACTTT	CASSQDMGGGSPLHF
.	TRBV9	.	TRBJ2-7	TGTGCCAGCAGCGGAGGAACAAATTACGAGCAGTACTTC	CASSGGTNYEQYF
.	TRBV7-9	.	TRBJ2-7	TGTGCCAGCAGCTTAGGTTCCGGGCCCACCTACGAGCAGTACTTC	CASSLGSGPTYEQYF
.	TRBV11-3	.	TRBJ1-2	TGTGCCAGCAGCCGAGACACGGGCAATGATGGCTACACCTTC	CASSRDTGNDGYTF
.	TRBV6-1	.	TRBJ1-1	TGTGCCAGCAGTGAAGGACCCGGGGGCCGGAGTGAAGCTTTCTTT	CASSEGPGGRSEAFF
.	TRBV2	.	TRBJ2-6	TGTGCCAGCACCTCTGAATCAACTGGGGCCAACGTCCTGACTTTC	CASTSESTGANVLTF
TRBD1	TRBV6-5	.	TRBJ2-1	TGTGCCAGCAGCAACCTCGACAGGGCCGATTTTCCGTTCTTC	CASSNLDRADFPFF
.	TRBV5-5	.	TRBJ2-5	TGTGCCAGCATTGCAGGGATCGGGGAGACCCAGTACTTC	CASIAGIGETQYF
TRBD2	TRBV7-3	once	TRBJ2-3	TGTGCCAGCAGCCTTCAGCGGGGTCGCTCAGATACGCAGTATTTT	CASSLQRGRSDTQYF
TRBD1	TRBV27	.	TRBJ1-4	TGTGCCAGCAGTCCCGGGGGACAGCCTAATGAAAAACTGTTTTTT	CASSPGGQPNEKLFF
.	TRBV5-4	.	TRBJ2-7	TGTGCCAGCAGCTCACATCCGGGTTCCTCCCCTTCCTACGAGCAGTACTTC	CASSSHPGSSPSYEQYF
TRBD2	TRBV18	.	TRBJ2-3	TGTGCCAGCTCACCACGGACTAGCGGGAGGGCTAGCACAGATACGCAGTATTTT	CASSPRTSGRASTDTQYF
.	TRBV27	.	TRBJ1-1	TGTGCCAGCGCGGCACAGCTGAACACTGAAGCTTTCTTT	CASAAQLNTEAFF
.	TRBV6-1	.	TRBJ1-1	TGTGCCAGCAGTGAAGGCAAAGTAACTGAAGCTTTCTTT	CASSEGKVTEAFF
.	TRBV5-1	.	TRBJ1-6	TGCGCCAGCAGCTTGGCGGCCCTCCCTAATTCACCCCTCCACTTT	CASSLAALPNSPLHF
.	TRBV4-3	.	TRBJ2-3	TGCGCCAGCAGCCAAGCGGGTAGCACAGATACGCAGTATTTT	CASSQAGSTDTQYF
.	TRBV9	.	TRBJ2-6	TGTGCCAGCAGCGTAGGCATGACTGGGGCCAACGTCCTGACTTTC	CASSVGMTGANVLTF
.	TRBV7-2	.	TRBJ2-5	TGTGCCAGCAGTCCTCCCAGCGTTAACCAGTACTTC	CASSPPSVNQYF
.	TRBV5-5	.	TRBJ1-4	TGTGCCAGCAGCTTGGCCGGACGGGCCCTCCGAGAACTGTTTTTT	CASSLAGRALRELFF
.	TRBV7-2	.	TRBJ2-7	TGTGCCAGCAGCTTAGTGGCGGGAACTACCTACGAGCAGTACTTC	CASSLVAGTTYEQYF
.	TRBV19	.	TRBJ2-1	TGTGCCAGTAGCCTGACCGAAGGTTCATTCACACACAATGAGCAGTTCTTC	CASSLTEGSFTHNEQFF